The source of this T cell receptor (beta chain) is a study of cytomegalovirus exposure and HLA in healthy donors. Broader study findings: The records held CMV serostatus as the only immune exposure information.

Use of 60 Vbeta and 13 Jbeta primers characterized the PCR. Sequencing was performed with immunoSEQ multiplex PCR; in TCRdb, only in-frame clones are kept and a portion is missing. Here the sample spans around 140,000 clones, over 70% being singletons. A note on this clone: Its antigen remains unidentified.

Sequenced input: PBMCs. This TCR was sampled from a woman aged 18-30 years in good health and CMV-seronegative.

CDR3 region: CASSQGGRSSYEQYF. DNA for the CDR3: TGCGCCAGCAGCCAAGGCGGGAGAAGCTCCTACGAGCAGTACTTC. The J gene is TRBJ2-5, the V gene TRBV4-1; the match to TRBD2 covers 7 bases. The assigned J gene may be wrong: the sequence end matches TRBJ2-7 better. The CDR3 extends over 15 amino acids. Germline CDR1 and CDR2: MGHRA and YSYEKL.